The clone carrying this T cell receptor beta chain was seen more than once but under ten times. Antigen: not known. One entry per CDR3 protein, called by TCRdb with MiXCR from the reads. The sample gives approximately 500,000 distinct CDR3 sequences, approximately 17% of which show up once; roughly 25% is in the top ten. The data derive from a study of T cell repertoires in cytomegalovirus infection. Study-wide context: Through public TCR beta signatures, both CMV infection and matching HLA type were indicated.

Study outcomes and limitations: It was HLA-C-restricted CMV-specific TCR beta clonotypes that dominated the response ex vivo. Accumulated public TCR beta family frequency recognized individuals carrying CMV together with the relevant HLA.

Germline lookup yields CDR1 SQVTM and CDR2 ANQGSEA. V was clipped by 4 bases and J by 9 bases; unmatched bases: 15. CDR3 size: 14 residues. The sample was CD8+ T cells from PBMCs. This chain links TRBV29-1 with TRBJ2-7, with 7 bases aligning to TRBD2. This receptor was taken from a human donor in good health (CMV status not recorded). Some clones in this sample may be carry-over from other donors' samples. CDR3 sequence reads: CSVASSGKNTGQYF. The CDR3 DNA sequence: TGCAGCGTTGCGTCCAGCGGGAAGAACACGGGGCAGTACTTC.